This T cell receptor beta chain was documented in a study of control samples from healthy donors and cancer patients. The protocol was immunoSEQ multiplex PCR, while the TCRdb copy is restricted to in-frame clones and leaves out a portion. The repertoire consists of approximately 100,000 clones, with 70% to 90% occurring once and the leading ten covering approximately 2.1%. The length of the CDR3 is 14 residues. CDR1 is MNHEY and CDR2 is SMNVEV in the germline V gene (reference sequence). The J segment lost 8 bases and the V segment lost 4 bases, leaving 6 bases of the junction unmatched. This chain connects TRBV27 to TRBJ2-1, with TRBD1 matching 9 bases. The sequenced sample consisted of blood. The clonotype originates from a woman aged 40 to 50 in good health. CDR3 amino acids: CASSSGTGRDEQFF. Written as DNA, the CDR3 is TGTGCCAGCAGTTCCGGGACAGGGCGCGATGAGCAGTTCTTC.